These 26 T cell receptor beta chains were sequenced from one sample in a study of T-cell memory formation after mild COVID-19. TCRdb re-called the 5' RACE reads through MiXCR, storing one row per CDR3 protein. The top ten hold more than 11% of the sample, which has some 130,000 distinct CDR3 sequences, approximately 15% seen once. Sample: PBMCs or a T cell subset sorted from them (not recorded which). These receptors came from an adult woman who had mild COVID-19 (a few samples of this study predate the infection). Cell type and time point are not known.

This clonotype has a handful of counts. V is TRBV18 and J is TRBJ1-4; D is unclear. From germline, CDR1 is KGHSH and CDR2 LQKENI. The CDR3 has 20 residues. With 3 bases removed from V and 0 bases from J, the gap between germline ends came to 23 bases. The CDR3 loop is CASSPQFTGLAPATNEKLFF. The CDR3 DNA reads TGTGCCAGCTCACCTCAGTTTACGGGCCTCGCCCCTGCAACTAATGAAAAACTGTTTTTT.

This clonotype was detected many times. The chain joins TRBV29-1 to TRBJ2-5; the D gene is possibly TRBD1 (6 bases). V gave up 6 bases and J gave up 1 base, with 18 bases separating them. In germline, CDR1 is SQVTM, CDR2 ANQGSEA. The CDR3 totals 15 residues. CDR3 nucleotide sequence: TGCAGCGTGCACCCCGGACAGCATTTCCAAGAGACCCAGTACTTC. Translating gives CSVHPGQHFQETQYF.

There are a few counts of this clonotype. The chain joins TRBV6-5 to TRBJ1-6; tentative D call: TRBD1 (5 bases). Germline V gene lookup returns CDR1 MNHEY and CDR2 SVGAGI. There are 14 residues in the CDR3. V lost 6 bases to trimming and J lost 6 bases, with 12 bases between them. The CDR3 spells CASRRDGANSPLHF. The DNA of the CDR3 is TGTGCCAGCAGACGGGACGGGGCTAATTCACCCCTCCACTTT.

This clonotype was counted a few times. The chain combines TRBV3-1 with TRBJ2-2, with D perhaps TRBD1 or TRBD2 (5 bases each). V lost 2 bases, J lost 6 bases, and 19 bases lay in between. Germline assignment: CDR1 LGHDT and CDR2 YNNKEL (reference sequence). This CDR3 spans 17 amino acids. CDR3 bases: TGTGCCAGCAGCCAAACAGGAGGTCTAGATAGCTCCGGGGAGCTGTTTTTT. It translates to CASSQTGGLDSSGELFF.

The V call is TRBV7-9, the J call TRBJ1-1; tentative D call: TRBD1 (6 bases). The CDR3 is 13 amino acids. Per the germline V gene, CDR1 is SEHNR and CDR2 is FQNEAQ (reference sequence). Trimming stripped 3 bases from V and 7 bases from J, with 12 bases between. CDR3 coding DNA: TGTGCCAGCAGCTTGGACAGTCCTGTTGAAGCTTTCTTT. It encodes CASSLDSPVEAFF.

This clonotype was counted only a few times. This chain uses TRBV13 with TRBJ2-5, with a possible D match to TRBD2 (6 bases). Looked up from germline, CDR1 is PRHDT and CDR2 is FYEKMQ (reference sequence). Trimming removed 6 bases at V and 5 bases at J, with 19 bases between. CDR3 size: 15 residues. The CDR3 loop is CASSFGTQGWETQYF. CDR3 in DNA: TGTGCCAGCAGTTTCGGGACTCAAGGGTGGGAGACCCAGTACTTC.

The chain employs TRBV29-1 and TRBJ2-2; TRBD1 aligns across 7 bases. Germline V gene data show CDR1 as SQVTM and CDR2 as ANQGSEA. The CDR3 is made up of 15 amino acids. The V gene end was trimmed by 4 bases and the J gene end by 2 bases; junction bases not matched to a gene: 7. In DNA form, the CDR3 reads TGCAGCGTTGGCCCAGGGGGTAGTAACACCGGGGAGCTGTTTTTT. This gives the protein CSVGPGGSNTGELFF.

The J gene is TRBJ1-2, the V gene TRBV21-1. TRBV21-1 is reported as a pseudogene. This CDR3 contains 13 residues. The CDR3 loop is CASSGTERECYTF. The DNA for the CDR3 is TGTGCCAGCAGTGGGACGGAGAGGGAATGCTACACCTTC.

In its sample, this clonotype was seen a few times. The chain couples TRBV6-5 to TRBJ2-3; 7 positions agree with TRBD2. The V and J ends lost 8 bases and 6 bases, in that order; junction bases with no gene match: 14. Germline V gene lookup returns CDR1 MNHEY and CDR2 SVGAGI. This CDR3 spans 15 amino acids. The CDR3 loop is CASASRTRPEDTQYF. CDR3 nucleotide sequence: TGTGCCAGCGCTTCACGGACTAGGCCCGAGGATACGCAGTATTTT.

This rearrangement joins TRBV19 to TRBJ1-1; 7 bases fit TRBD1. Germline CDR1 is LNHDA and CDR2 is SQIVND (reference sequence). The CDR3 consists of 14 residues. Trimming at V came to 3 bases and at J to 0 bases, leaving 1 base not matched to a gene. CDR3 residues: CASSMTGMNTEAFF. In DNA, the CDR3 is TGTGCCAGTAGTATGACAGGGATGAACACTGAAGCTTTCTTT.

V is TRBV24-1 and J is TRBJ2-1, with 8 positions matching TRBD1. In germline, CDR1 is KGHDR, CDR2 SFDVKD. V was pared by 3 bases and J by 9 bases, with 12 bases of the junction left unmatched. CDR3 length: 16 amino acids. The CDR3 reads CATSDPLGQGRSEQFF. The DNA for the CDR3 is TGTGCCACCAGTGATCCTTTAGGACAGGGCAGGAGTGAGCAGTTCTTC.

This chain joins TRBV3-1 and TRBJ2-5; D might be TRBD2 (6 bases). V lost 0 bases and J lost 4, with 9 bases in between. Germline V CDR1 and CDR2: LGHDT, YNNKEL (reference sequence). The CDR3 sequence is 14 residues long. Here the CDR3 reads CASSQDGGLETQYF. The CDR3 nucleotides read TGTGCCAGCAGCCAAGATGGGGGGTTAGAGACCCAGTACTTC.

The chain recombines TRBV13 with TRBJ2-3; the match to TRBD2 covers 10 bases. V was clipped by 4 bases and J by 2 bases; unmatched bases: 9. Germline V gene sequence: CDR1 PRHDT, CDR2 FYEKMQ (reference sequence). This CDR3 is 17 amino acids long. The CDR3 DNA is TGTGCCAGCAGCTCCTATAAGACTAGCGGGTCCACAGATACGCAGTATTTT. Its protein product is CASSSYKTSGSTDTQYF.

V gene TRBV11-3 combines with J gene TRBJ1-3; maybe TRBD1 (5 bases). V was cut by 0 bases and J by 2 bases, with 14 bases left in between. The germline gives CDR1 SGHNT, CDR2 YENEEA. The CDR3 contains 17 residues. The CDR3 DNA is TGTGCCAGCAGCTTAGATCTCGGGGGAGCGACTGGAAACACCATATATTTT. This encodes CASSLDLGGATGNTIYF.

The chain joins TRBV4-3 to TRBJ2-3; a weak D match, TRBD2 (6 bases). With 3 bases removed from V and 5 bases from J, the gap between germline ends came to 15 bases. Germline CDR1 and CDR2: LGHNA and YSLEER. The CDR3 sequence is 15 residues long. This CDR3 is CASSQGVLAGDTQYF. The CDR3 DNA sequence: TGCGCCAGCAGCCAGGGTGTACTAGCTGGAGATACGCAGTATTTT.

V is TRBV7-9 and J is TRBJ2-3; 9 bases are shared with TRBD2. Germline lookup yields CDR1 SEHNR and CDR2 FQNEAQ (reference sequence). With 1 base clipped from V and 2 bases from J, the junction kept 7 bases outside the gene matches. The CDR3 has 17 residues. CDR3 protein: CASSLGLSGGPTDTQYF. For the CDR3, the DNA is TGTGCCAGCAGCTTAGGCCTCAGCGGGGGGCCCACAGATACGCAGTATTTT.

In its sample, this clonotype was seen a few times. The chain uses TRBV10-3 and TRBJ2-3; D is perhaps TRBD1 (6 bases). The CDR3 extends over 13 amino acids. Trimming took 6 bases from V and 5 from J, leaving 12 bases between them. Germline V gives CDR1 ENHRY, CDR2 SYGVKD. The CDR3 sequence: CAISNTQGDTQYF. The CDR3 DNA reads TGTGCCATCAGCAATACACAGGGAGATACGCAGTATTTT.

The chain links TRBV7-6 to TRBJ1-1, with D perhaps matching TRBD1 (5 bases). V was pared by 9 bases and J by 5 bases, with 13 bases between. This CDR3 has 12 residues. Germline values: CDR1 SGHVS, CDR2 FNYEAQ. In DNA, the CDR3 is TGTGCCAGTGCAGGGTGGAGGACTGAAGCTTTCTTT. Amino acids: CASAGWRTEAFF. Filled out from reference TRBV7-6 and TRBJ1-1, the complete variable domain reads GAGVSQSPRYKVTKRGQDVALRCDPISGHVSLYWYRQALGQGPEFLTYFNYEAQQDKSGLPNDRFSAERPEGSISTLTIQRTEQRDSAMYRCASAGWRTEAFFGQGTRLTVV.

The V and J genes are TRBV25-1 and TRBJ1-4; D is possibly TRBD1 (6 bases). Germline V lookup: CDR1 MGHDK, CDR2 SYGVNS. The length of the CDR3 is 16 residues. V shed 3 bases and J shed 3 bases, with 14 bases lying between them. The DNA of the CDR3 is TGTGCCAGCAGTGATAGGTGGGGGGCGGCTAATGAAAAACTGTTTTTT. Protein sequence: CASSDRWGAANEKLFF.

There are a few counts of this clonotype. The chain combines TRBV5-1 with TRBJ1-5, with D possibly TRBD1 on 6 matching bases. Trimming cost V 4 bases and J 4 bases, with 9 bases left between them. This CDR3 is 13 amino acids long. Germline V gene lookup returns CDR1 SGHRS and CDR2 YFSETQ. CDR3 sequence: CASSVDRNQPQHF. The CDR3 nucleotides read TGCGCCAGCAGCGTTGACAGGAATCAGCCCCAGCATTTT.

V usage is TRBV20-1 and J usage is TRBJ2-3; D might be TRBD2 (6 bases). V lost 5 bases to trimming and J lost 0 bases, with 12 bases between them. The CDR3 is made up of 14 amino acids. Germline loops: CDR1 DFQATT, CDR2 SNEGSKA (reference sequence). The CDR3 region is CSAGGGASTDTQYF. Written as DNA, the CDR3 is TGCAGTGCTGGTGGCGGGGCTAGCACAGATACGCAGTATTTT.

The chain carries TRBV20-1 and TRBJ1-2; D unresolved. With 7 bases removed from V and 2 bases from J, the gap between germline ends came to 20 bases. Germline CDR1 DFQATT, CDR2 SNEGSKA (reference sequence). This CDR3 has 15 amino acids. CDR3 DNA sequence: TGCAGTGTTAGGTTGACGTGGGAGGGCAACTATGGCTACACCTTC. This sequence encodes CSVRLTWEGNYGYTF.

This clonotype was seen only once. The chain combines TRBV4-1 with TRBJ2-1; 7 bases align to TRBD2. Germline CDR1 MGHRA, CDR2 YSYEKL. CDR3 size: 15 residues. Losses at the gene ends were 2 bases for V and 6 bases for J; bases not matched to a gene: 7. CDR3 amino acids: CASSQTEGTTNEQFF. CDR3 DNA sequence: TGCGCCAGCAGCCAAACTGAGGGGACTACCAATGAGCAGTTCTTC.

The J gene is TRBJ1-2, the V gene TRBV18; D is undetermined. The V gene's germline CDR1 is KGHSH and CDR2 LQKENI. Trimming shortened V by 1 base and J by 2 bases, and 11 bases separated the two germline ends. CDR3 length: 15 residues. The CDR3 sequence: CASSPQGTTNYGYTF. In nucleotides, the CDR3 is TGTGCCAGCTCACCACAGGGCACAACGAACTATGGCTACACCTTC.

The chain is built from TRBV29-1 and TRBJ2-2; D is possibly TRBD1 (5 bases). V was pared by 7 bases and J by 2 bases, with 11 bases between. CDR1 SQVTM and CDR2 ANQGSEA come from the germline V gene. The CDR3 covers 13 residues. The chain's CDR3 is CSGGRGNTGELFF. In nucleotides, the CDR3 is TGCAGCGGGGGAAGGGGCAACACCGGGGAGCTGTTTTTT.

This rearrangement joins TRBV7-3 to TRBJ2-3, with 9 bases fitting TRBD2. The germline CDR1 and CDR2 sequences are SGHTA and FQGTGA. The CDR3 covers 17 residues. J gave up 0 bases and V 2 bases, and 6 bases lay outside the gene matches. CDR3 sequence (DNA): TGTGCCAGCAGCTTACGGGCTAGCGGGATCAGCACAGATACGCAGTATTTT. This codes for CASSLRASGISTDTQYF.